This T cell receptor (beta chain) originates from a study of cytomegalovirus exposure and HLA in healthy donors. This PCR relied on a set of 60 Vbeta primers and 13 Jbeta primers. The assay was immunoSEQ multiplex PCR, and TCRdb's table has in-frame clones only and misses some. The data hold 120,000 or so clones, with roughly four fifths observed a single time. A note on this clone: What it binds is unknown.

Findings and caveats of the study: In a later analysis, across HLA loci, associated TCR counts were highest for DRB1, lowest for HLA-C. Certain sequence variants were highly shared and formed a cluster, and this cluster was likely a sequencing artifact. The study flagged approximately 180 TCR beta chains as cytomegalovirus-associated. For TCR beta chains, V- and J-gene trimming was later linked to a missense DCLRE1C variant.

The CDR3 has 15 residues. The V end was cut by 0 bases, the J end by 7 bases, with 17 bases between. Germline V gene sequence: CDR1 SGDLS, CDR2 YYNGEE. Sequencing used PBMCs. The chain combines TRBV9 with TRBJ2-7; TRBD2 might be the D (6 bases). The TCR was taken from a woman in her thirties or forties in good health and CMV-seronegative. Here the CDR3 reads CASSVGGLPPGEQYF. The DNA for the CDR3 is TGTGCCAGCAGCGTAGGGGGACTCCCGCCCGGGGAGCAGTACTTC.